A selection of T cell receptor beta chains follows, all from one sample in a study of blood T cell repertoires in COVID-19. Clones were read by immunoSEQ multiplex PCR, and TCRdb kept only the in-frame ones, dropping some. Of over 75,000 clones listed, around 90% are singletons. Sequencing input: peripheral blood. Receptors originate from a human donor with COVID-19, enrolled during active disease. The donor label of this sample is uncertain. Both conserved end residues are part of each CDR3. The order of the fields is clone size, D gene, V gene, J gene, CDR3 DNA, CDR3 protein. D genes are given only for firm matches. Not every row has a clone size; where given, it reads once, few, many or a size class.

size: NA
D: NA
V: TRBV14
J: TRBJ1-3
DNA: TGTGCCAGCAGCCAAGTCGCCGGACACTCTGGAAACACCATATATTTT
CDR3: CASSQVAGHSGNTIYF

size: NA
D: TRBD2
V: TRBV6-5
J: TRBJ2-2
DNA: TGTGCCAGCAGTTACCAGGGGGTAGCGGGAGACGGGGAGCTGTTTTTT
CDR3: CASSYQGVAGDGELFF

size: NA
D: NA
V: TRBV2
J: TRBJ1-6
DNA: TGTGCCAGCAGGAACCAGGTCCAAGGTCTTCATTCACCCCTCCACTTT
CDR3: CASRNQVQGLHSPLHF

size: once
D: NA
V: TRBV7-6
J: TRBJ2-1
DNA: TGTGCCAGCAGCTTAGGGGGGGGCCTCTACAATGAGCAGTTCTTC
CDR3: CASSLGGGLYNEQFF

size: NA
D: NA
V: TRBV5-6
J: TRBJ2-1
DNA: TGTGCCAGCAGCCCAGACGCGGGGTTTGAGCAGTTCTTC
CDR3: CASSPDAGFEQFF

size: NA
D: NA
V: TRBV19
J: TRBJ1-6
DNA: TGTGCCAGTAGTATGCGGGACCGAGACTTTATGCCCCTCCACTTT
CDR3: CASSMRDRDFMPLHF

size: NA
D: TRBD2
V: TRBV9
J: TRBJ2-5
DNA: TGTGCCAGCAGCGTAGACGAACTAGCGGGGGAGACCCAGTACTTC
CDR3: CASSVDELAGETQYF

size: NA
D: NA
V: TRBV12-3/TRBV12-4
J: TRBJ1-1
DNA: TGTGCCAGCAGGGGGGCGGGGAACACTGAAGCTTTCTTT
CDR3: CASRGAGNTEAFF

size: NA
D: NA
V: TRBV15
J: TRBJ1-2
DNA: TGTGCCACCAGCAGTGGACAGCCAAACTATGGCTACACCTTC
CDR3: CATSSGQPNYGYTF

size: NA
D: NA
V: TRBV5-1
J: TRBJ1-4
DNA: TGCGCCAGCAGCTTGACATGGAGGGTTAATGAAAAACTGTTTTTT
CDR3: CASSLTWRVNEKLFF

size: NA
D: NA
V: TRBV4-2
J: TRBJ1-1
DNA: TGTGCCAGCAGCCAAGGTTACAGATTGAACACTGAAGCTTTCTTT
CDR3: CASSQGYRLNTEAFF

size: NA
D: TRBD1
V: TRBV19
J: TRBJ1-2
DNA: TGTGCCAGTAGTATAGTAAACAGGGGAAGAGGCTACACCTTC
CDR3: CASSIVNRGRGYTF

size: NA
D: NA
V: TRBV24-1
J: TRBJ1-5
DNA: TGTGCCACCAGTGATTTGCACTTAACGAGGCAGGGTCGTCGTGATCAGCCCCAGCATTTT
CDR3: CATSDLHLTRQGRRDQPQHF

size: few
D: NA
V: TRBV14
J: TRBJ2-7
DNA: TGTGCCAGCAGCCAAGTTCTCGGGGTACCAATCTACGAGCAGTACTTC
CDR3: CASSQVLGVPIYEQYF

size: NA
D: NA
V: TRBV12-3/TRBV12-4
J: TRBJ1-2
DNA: TGTGCCAGCAGGCCAACAGGGTCGGCTGGCTACACCTTC
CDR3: CASRPTGSAGYTF

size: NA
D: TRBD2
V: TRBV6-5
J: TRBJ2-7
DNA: TGTGCCAGCAGATCCTTTAGCGGGGGAGATTACGAGCAGTACTTC
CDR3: CASRSFSGGDYEQYF

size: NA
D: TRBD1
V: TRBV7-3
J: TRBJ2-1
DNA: TGTGCCAGCAGCCCGGGACAGGGGATGAATGAGCAGTTCTTC
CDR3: CASSPGQGMNEQFF

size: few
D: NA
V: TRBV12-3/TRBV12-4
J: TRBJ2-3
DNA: TGTGCCAGCCGCGTCACAGATACGCAGTATTTT
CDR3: CASRVTDTQYF

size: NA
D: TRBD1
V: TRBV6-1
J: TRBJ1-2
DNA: TGTGCCAGCAGTGAACTCTCAGGGGGCGGCTACACCTTC
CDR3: CASSELSGGGYTF

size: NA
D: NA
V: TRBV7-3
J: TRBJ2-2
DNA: TGTGCCAGCAGCGCGACAGATCCCGGGGAGCTGTTTTTT
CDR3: CASSATDPGELFF

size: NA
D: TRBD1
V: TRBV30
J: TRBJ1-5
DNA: TGTGCCTGGGCCACGACAGGGGGGAATCAGCCCCAGCATTTT
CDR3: CAWATTGGNQPQHF

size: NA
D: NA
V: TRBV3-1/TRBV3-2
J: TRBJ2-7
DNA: TGTGCCAGCAGCCAAGTGTCGAGCGGCTCCTACGAGCAGTACTTC
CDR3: CASSQVSSGSYEQYF

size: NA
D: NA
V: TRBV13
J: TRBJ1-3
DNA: TGTGCCAGCAGCTTAGGGAAAGGGGGAGGAAACACCATATATTTT
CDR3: CASSLGKGGGNTIYF

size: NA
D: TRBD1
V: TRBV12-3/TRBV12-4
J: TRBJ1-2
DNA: TGTGCCAGCACTCCGGGACAGGGTCATGGCTACACCTTC
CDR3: CASTPGQGHGYTF

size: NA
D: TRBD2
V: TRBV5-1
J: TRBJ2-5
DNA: TGCGCCAGCAGCTTGCAAGCGGGGGACGAGACCCAGTACTTC
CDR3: CASSLQAGDETQYF

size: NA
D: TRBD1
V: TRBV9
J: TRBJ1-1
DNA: TGTGCCAGCAGCGGGACAGGGGCGGACACTGAAGCTTTCTTT
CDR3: CASSGTGADTEAFF

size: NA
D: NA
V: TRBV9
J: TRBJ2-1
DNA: TGTGCCAGCAGCGACGGGGATGAGCAGTTCTTC
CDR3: CASSDGDEQFF

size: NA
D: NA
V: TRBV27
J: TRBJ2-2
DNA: TGTGCCAGCAGTTTAAGCCCAGGGCCCAACACCGGGGAGCTGTTTTTT
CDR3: CASSLSPGPNTGELFF

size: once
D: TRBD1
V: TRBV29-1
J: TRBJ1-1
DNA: TGCAGCGTCCGGACAGGGACCGGTGAAGCTTTCTTT
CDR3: CSVRTGTGEAFF

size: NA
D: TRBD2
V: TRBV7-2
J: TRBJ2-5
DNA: TGTGCCAGCAGCCTACGACTAGCGGGATTGGAGACCCAGTACTTC
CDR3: CASSLRLAGLETQYF

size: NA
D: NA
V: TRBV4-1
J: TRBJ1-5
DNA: TGCGCCAGCAGCCAAGGTCTACAGGGCAATCAGCCCCAGCATTTT
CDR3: CASSQGLQGNQPQHF

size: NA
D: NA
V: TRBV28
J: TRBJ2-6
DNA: TGTGCCAGCAGTTTACAGTTCTCTGGGGCCAACGTCCTGACTTTC
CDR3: CASSLQFSGANVLTF

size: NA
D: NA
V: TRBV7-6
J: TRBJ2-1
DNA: TGTGCCAGCAGCTTAGCCGACAATGAGCAGTTCTTC
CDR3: CASSLADNEQFF

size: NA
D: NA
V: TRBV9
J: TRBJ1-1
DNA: TGTGCCAGCAGCGGGAGGGAAGGAGGCACTGAAGCTTTCTTT
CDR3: CASSGREGGTEAFF

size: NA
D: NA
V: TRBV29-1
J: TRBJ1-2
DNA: TGCAGCGTTGAAGTTGAAGGGGCCGCACACTATGGCTACACCTTC
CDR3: CSVEVEGAAHYGYTF

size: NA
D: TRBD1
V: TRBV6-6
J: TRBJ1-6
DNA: TGTGCCAGCAGTCCTGTGGGGGCTGGACAGGGGGATAATTCACCCCTCCACTTT
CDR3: CASSPVGAGQGDNSPLHF

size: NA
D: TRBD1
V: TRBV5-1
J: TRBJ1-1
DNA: TGCGCCAGCAGACTTGGACAGGAAGGCACTGAAGCTTTCTTT
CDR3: CASRLGQEGTEAFF

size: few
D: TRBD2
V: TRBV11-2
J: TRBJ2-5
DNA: TGTGCCAGCAGACGGGGACTAGCGGGGGGACAGGGGACCCAGTACTTC
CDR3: CASRRGLAGGQGTQYF

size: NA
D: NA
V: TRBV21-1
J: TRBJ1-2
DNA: TGTGCCAGCAGCGAGGGACAGGGTAAAGAGGAGACCTATGGCTACACCTTC
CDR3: CASSEGQGKEETYGYTF

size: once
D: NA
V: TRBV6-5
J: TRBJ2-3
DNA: TGTGCCAGCAGAGAGGATTTCTCCACAGATACGCAGTATTTT
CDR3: CASREDFSTDTQYF

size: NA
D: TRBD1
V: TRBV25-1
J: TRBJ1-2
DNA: TGTGCCAGCAGTGGAATTTCGGCAGGGGGCCGGGATGGCTACACCTTC
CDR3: CASSGISAGGRDGYTF

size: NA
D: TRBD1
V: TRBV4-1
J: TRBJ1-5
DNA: TGCGCCAGCAGCCAGGCCCCGGGACAGGGGGTTCAGCCCCAGCATTTT
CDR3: CASSQAPGQGVQPQHF

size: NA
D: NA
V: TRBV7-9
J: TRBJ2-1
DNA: TGTGCCAGCAGCCGGCTCAGGGAGGTTGAGCAGTTCTTC
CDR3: CASSRLREVEQFF

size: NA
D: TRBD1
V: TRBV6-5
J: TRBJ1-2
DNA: TGTGCCAGCAGTTACACCAGGACAGGGGGCAGCTATGGCTACACCTTC
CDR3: CASSYTRTGGSYGYTF

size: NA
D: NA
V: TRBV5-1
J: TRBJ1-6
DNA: TGCGCCAGCAGCTTGGTGCAGGGGAGCTCCTATAATTCACCCCTCCACTTT
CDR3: CASSLVQGSSYNSPLHF

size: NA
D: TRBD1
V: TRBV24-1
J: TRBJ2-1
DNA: TGTGCCACCAGTGAACCCGGGACAGGGGGCGATGAGCAGTTCTTC
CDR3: CATSEPGTGGDEQFF

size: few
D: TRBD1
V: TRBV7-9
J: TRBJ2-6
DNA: TGTGCCAGCAGCTTAGGGACAGGGGTTTATGGGGCCAACGTCCTGACTTTC
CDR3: CASSLGTGVYGANVLTF

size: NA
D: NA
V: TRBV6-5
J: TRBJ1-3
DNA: TGTGCCAGCAGCCCAGGGGTACAACGGAACACCATATATTTT
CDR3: CASSPGVQRNTIYF

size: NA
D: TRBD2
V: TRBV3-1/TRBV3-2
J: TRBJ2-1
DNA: TGTGCCAGCAGCCAGCCGGGACTAGCGGGGAACAATGAGCAGTTCTTC
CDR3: CASSQPGLAGNNEQFF

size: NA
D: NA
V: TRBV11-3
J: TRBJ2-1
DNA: TGTGCCAGCAGCTTAGATCTACGGTTCTTCTCCTACAATGAGCAGTTCTTC
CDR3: CASSLDLRFFSYNEQFF

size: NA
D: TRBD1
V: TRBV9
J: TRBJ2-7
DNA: TGTGCCAGCAGCGTCGGGACAGGGGGCCCCTACGAGCAGTACTTC
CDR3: CASSVGTGGPYEQYF

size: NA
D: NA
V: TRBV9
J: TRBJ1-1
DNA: TGTGCCAGCAGCCCGAGGGTATCTGCTGAAGCTTTCTTT
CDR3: CASSPRVSAEAFF

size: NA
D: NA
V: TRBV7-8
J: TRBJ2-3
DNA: TGTGCCAGCAGCTTACTAGAGGAAGATACGCAGTATTTT
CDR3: CASSLLEEDTQYF